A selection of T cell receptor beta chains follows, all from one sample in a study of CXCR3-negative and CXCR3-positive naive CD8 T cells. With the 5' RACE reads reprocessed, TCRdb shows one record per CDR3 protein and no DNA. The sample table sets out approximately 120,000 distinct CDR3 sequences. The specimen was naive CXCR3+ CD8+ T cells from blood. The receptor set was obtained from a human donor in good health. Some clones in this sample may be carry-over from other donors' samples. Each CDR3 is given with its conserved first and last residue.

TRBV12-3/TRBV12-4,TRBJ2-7,CASSSHGLSYEQYF
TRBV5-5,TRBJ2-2,CASSLNTGELFF
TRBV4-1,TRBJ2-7,CASSQDPRRGDYEQYF
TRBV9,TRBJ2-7,CASSFAVGGEQYF
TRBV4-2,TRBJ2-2,CASSQDGPRDLNTGELFF
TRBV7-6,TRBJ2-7,CASSLTEGTGSYEQYF
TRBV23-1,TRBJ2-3,CASSQSGRADTQYF
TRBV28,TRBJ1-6,CASRGSYNSPLHF
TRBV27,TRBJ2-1,CASSGTGPYNEQFF
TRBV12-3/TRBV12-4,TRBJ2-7,CASSTGLAGPYEQYF
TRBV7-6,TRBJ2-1,CASSSLLQGNEQFF
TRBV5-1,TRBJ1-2,CASSLGQGLNYGYTF
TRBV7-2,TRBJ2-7,CASSFGRGPYEQYF
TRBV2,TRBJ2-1,CASSPGRFNNEQFF
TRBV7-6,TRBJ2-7,CASSFTPYTTDEQYF
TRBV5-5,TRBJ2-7,CASSWGDGPYEQYF
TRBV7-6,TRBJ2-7,CASSLDGWDEQYF
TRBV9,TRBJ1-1,CASSVGGPGPRNTEAFF
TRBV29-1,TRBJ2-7,CSVVLIDYEQYF
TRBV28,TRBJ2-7,CASSLGQYRESEQYF
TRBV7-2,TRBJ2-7,CASSLAPFSSYEQYF
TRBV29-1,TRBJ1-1,CSVDVWGGQGLNTEAFF
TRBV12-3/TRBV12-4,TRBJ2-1,CASSFGRGYNEQFF
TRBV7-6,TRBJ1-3,CASRAEDISGNTIYF
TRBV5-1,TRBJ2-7,CASSWTRDEQYF
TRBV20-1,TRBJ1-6,CSARWGSENSPLHF
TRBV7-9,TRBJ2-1,CASSGTPRYNEQFF